The clone carrying this TCR beta chain has a single count. The sample originates from a study of blood T cell repertoires in COVID-19. In the study overall: T cells, B-cell-depleted T cells, or PBMCs supplied cDNA or gDNA.

The repertoire was sequenced with immunoSEQ multiplex PCR; TCRdb's copy has only in-frame clones and lacks some. The data show approximately 300,000 clones, around 87% seen once. Germline-derived CDR1 and CDR2 are PRHDT and FYEKMQ (reference sequence). The CDR3 totals 14 residues. V was clipped by 4 bases and J by 2 bases, with 12 bases between them. Specimen: PBMCs or T cells enriched from blood (not recorded which). This TCR came from a woman in her thirties who had recovered from COVID-19. The chain carries TRBV13 and TRBJ2-7; a weak D match, TRBD2 (6 bases). The CDR3 DNA reads as TGTGCCAGCAGCTCGACTAGAAATCCCTACGAGCAGTACTTC. Its protein product is CASSSTRNPYEQYF.